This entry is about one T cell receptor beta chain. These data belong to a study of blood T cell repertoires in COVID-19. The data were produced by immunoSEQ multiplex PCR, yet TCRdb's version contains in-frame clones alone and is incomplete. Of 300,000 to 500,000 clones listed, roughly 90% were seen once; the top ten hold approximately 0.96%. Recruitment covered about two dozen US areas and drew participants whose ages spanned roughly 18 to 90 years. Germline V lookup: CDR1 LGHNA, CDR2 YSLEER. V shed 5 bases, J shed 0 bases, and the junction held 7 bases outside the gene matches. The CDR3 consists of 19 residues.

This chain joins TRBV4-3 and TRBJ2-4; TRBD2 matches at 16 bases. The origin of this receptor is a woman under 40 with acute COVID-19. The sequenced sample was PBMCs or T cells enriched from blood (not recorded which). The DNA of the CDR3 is TGCGCCAGCAGCTCCGGGACTAGCGGGGGGGGAATAGCCAAAAACATTCAGTACTTC. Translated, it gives CASSSGTSGGGIAKNIQYF.